This TCR beta chain came from a study of T cell responses to AZD1222 COVID-19 vaccine. This CDR3 contains 14 residues. With V trimmed by 3 bases and J by 3 bases, 5 bases remained unmatched. Per germline, CDR1 LGHDT and CDR2 YNNKEL (reference sequence). TCRdb's table, derived via immunoSEQ multiplex PCR, lists solely in-frame clones and lacks some. In the table there are 150,000 to 200,000 clones, roughly nine tenths of which are singletons. The sequence was obtained from an adult who received the AZD1222 COVID-19 vaccine. The sequencing here drew on peripheral blood, taken 28 days after the second AZD1222 dose. This chain uses TRBV3-1 (or the pseudogene TRBV3-2) with TRBJ2-7; 7 bases are shared with TRBD2. CDR3 nucleotide sequence: TGTGCCAGCAGCCAGGGAGCGGGGCTCTACGAGCAGTACTTC. It specifies CASSQGAGLYEQYF.